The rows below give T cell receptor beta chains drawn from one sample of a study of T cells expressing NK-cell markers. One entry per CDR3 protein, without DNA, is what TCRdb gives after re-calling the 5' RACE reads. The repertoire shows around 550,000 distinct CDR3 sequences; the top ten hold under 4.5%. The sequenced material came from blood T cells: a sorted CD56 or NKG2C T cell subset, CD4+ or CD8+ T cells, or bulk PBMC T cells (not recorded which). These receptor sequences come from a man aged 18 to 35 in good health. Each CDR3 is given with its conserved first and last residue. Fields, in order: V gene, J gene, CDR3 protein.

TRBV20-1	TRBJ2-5	CSARFLWTTKLAGEETQYF
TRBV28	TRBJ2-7	CASHGEAYEQYF
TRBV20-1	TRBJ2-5	CSAHDPGGWGETQYF
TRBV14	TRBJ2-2	CASSQVGGTNTGELFF
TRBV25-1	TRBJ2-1	CASTQGQLYNEQFF
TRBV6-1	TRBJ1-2	CASRNRGPSNGYTF
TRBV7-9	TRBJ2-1	CASSFSASGRTEQFF
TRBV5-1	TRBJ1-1	CASRAVNTEAFF
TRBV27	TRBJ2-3	CASSLVASGGDTQYF
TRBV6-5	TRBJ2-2	CASSLGTPGGELFF
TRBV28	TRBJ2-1	CASSTLVASGTGMFF
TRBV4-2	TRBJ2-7	CASSQIQGAGYEQYF
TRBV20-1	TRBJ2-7	CSARDDSGSLYEQYF
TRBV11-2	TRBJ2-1	CASSLFLSNEQFF
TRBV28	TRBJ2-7	CASSLLGEQYF
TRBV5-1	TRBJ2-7	CASSFQVLDEQYF
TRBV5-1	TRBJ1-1	CASSPHRVPNTEAFF
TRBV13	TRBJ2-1	CASSSWDPLSSYNEQFF
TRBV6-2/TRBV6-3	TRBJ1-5	CASSYSIPQPQHF
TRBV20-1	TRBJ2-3	CSAKPPRVAATSDTQYF
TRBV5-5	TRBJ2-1	CASSLSFDSYNEQFF
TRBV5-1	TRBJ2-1	CASSLKVQSRDNEQFF
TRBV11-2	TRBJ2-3	CASSFSRGDTDTQYF
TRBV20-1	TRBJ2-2	CSARAPPVSGAGELFF
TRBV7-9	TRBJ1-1	CASSSVGQGRNTEAFF
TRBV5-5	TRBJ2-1	CASSSTGDTEQFF
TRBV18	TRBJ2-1	CASSRGQGGSYNEQFF
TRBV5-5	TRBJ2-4	CASSLSGTQNIQYF
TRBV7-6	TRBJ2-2	CASTRGGDAGELFF
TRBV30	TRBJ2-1	CAAGHLYNEQFF
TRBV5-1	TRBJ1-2	CASSFSLRDGYTF
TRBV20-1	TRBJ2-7	CSARSLTSYEQYF
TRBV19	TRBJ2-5	CASSSLGQDETQYF
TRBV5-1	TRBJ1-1	CASSRNRGGAFF
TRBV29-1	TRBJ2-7	CSVVGAGGSYEQYF
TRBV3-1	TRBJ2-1	CASSQERRWATDNEQFF
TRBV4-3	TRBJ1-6	CASSKDRAYSPLHF
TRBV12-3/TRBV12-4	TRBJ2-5	CASSFWSETQYF
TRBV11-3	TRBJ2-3	CASSLGNEGDTQYF
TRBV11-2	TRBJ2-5	CASSLGDIQETQYF
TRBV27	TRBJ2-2	CASRPSGPGELFF
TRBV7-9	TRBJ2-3	CASSEYPSETDTQYF
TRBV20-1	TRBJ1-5	CSARESAGQPQHF
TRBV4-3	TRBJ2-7	CASSQDGGPGVGVNREQYF
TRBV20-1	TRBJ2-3	CSARDLVGGPDTQYF
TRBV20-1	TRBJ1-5	CSASYGNGNQPQHF
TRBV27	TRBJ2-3	CASSLLGRDGTDTQYF
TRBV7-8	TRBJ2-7	CASSANRGISREQYF
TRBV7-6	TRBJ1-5	CASSLAGEFNQPQHF
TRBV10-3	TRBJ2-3	CAISDQGEDTQYF
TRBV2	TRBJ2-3	CASLSQGPDTQYF
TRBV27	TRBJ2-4	CASSRRPTSGLAKNIQYF
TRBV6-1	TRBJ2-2	CASSQRERGELFF
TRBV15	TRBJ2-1	CATSRAFNGNEQFF
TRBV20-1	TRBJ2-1	CSAPSRLAFYNEQFF
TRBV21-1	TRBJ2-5	CASSKDRLAGEAEETQYF
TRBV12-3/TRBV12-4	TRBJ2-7	CASPQERLEQYF